Detailed here is one T cell receptor beta chain. Antigen specificity is unknown. Next came a second PCR, run for about 6 to 11 cycles, which used a sample-barcoded 5' primer along with a J-beta primer mix. A template-switch adaptor with 12 random nucleotides tagged each cDNA molecule. One entry per CDR3 protein results from TCRdb running MiXCR on the 5' RACE reads. There are about 1,600,000 distinct CDR3 sequences in the sample; around 42% occur only once, and 7.9% lies in the top ten. This entry belongs to a study of blood T cells in healthy people across ages. Study overall: Using template switching, researchers captured about one barcoded beta molecule for each two T cells.

Per germline, CDR1 SGHTA and CDR2 FQGTGA. V dropped 6 bases and J dropped 0 bases, with 5 bases sitting between them. This CDR3 has 12 amino acids. Findings and limits, study-wide: Estimated diversity that came from one million T cells was considered an underestimate. Correlation between TCR beta diversity and naive T cell percentage was strong.

This sequence originates from a young woman in good health. The V call is TRBV7-3, the J call TRBJ1-2; D is ambiguous. The source material was blood. The chain's CDR3 is CASRSTNYGYTF. DNA of the CDR3: TGTGCCAGCAGATCCACTAACTATGGCTACACCTTC.